This T cell receptor beta chain was captured in a study of shared clonotypes between healthy human individuals (dated by TCRdb to the early 2020s). With respect to the entire study: Three men and two women, aged 18 to 49 years, made up the cohort. For each donor, CD4 naive and CD4 memory were each given three plates, CD8 naive was given two plates, and CD8 memory was given one plate. Per donor, leukapheresis produced somewhere between about 0.94 and 8.9 billion PBMCs. To increase sequencing depth and limit assay-specific biases, TCR repertoire library preparation and sequencing were carried out by different laboratories using diverse techniques. The study deeply sequenced blood TCR repertoires of five healthy adults to estimate repertoire size and the extent of clonotype sharing between individuals. General study outcomes and caveats: Estimated clonotype richness was generally larger for naive than for memory subsets. The small number of donors limited the genetic and exposure-history diversity represented. Compared with non-shared clonotypes, clonotypes shared by all four sorted-subset donors had higher generation probabilities. Across a few donors, around 5% of naive CD4, around 3.5% of naive CD8, about 2.3% of memory CD4, and roughly 0.4% of memory CD8 clonotypes were shared. Even with the large sequencing depth, rarefaction of the sorted-subset datasets indicated that sequencing was incomplete. Only blood was sampled, and tissue TCR repertoires likely differ from those in blood. Based on pairwise subsampling, the degree of clonotype sharing among donors was expected to be affected by sequencing depth.

Its CDR3 holds 12 amino acids, cysteine through phenylalanine. Solely the CDR3 DNA is kept, with 36 bases framed from the first base. Via the germline V gene (reference sequence), CDR1 is LNHDA and CDR2 SQIVND. V and J are truncated by 4 bases and 12 bases respectively, leaving an intervening sequence of 12 bases. TCR CDR3 regions were amplified from genomic DNA by multiplex PCR using the deep immunoSEQ assay. Extracted genomic DNA from each cell subset was distributed evenly across all wells of several immunoSEQ 96-well plates, and each plate was treated as a replicate. For sorted subsets, 200 ng of genomic DNA, equivalent to 25,000 to 35,000 T cell genomes, went into each replicate PCR. Purified libraries were measured with a Qubit 3.0 fluorometer, size-checked on a Bioanalyzer 2100, and measured again with the KAPA Library Quantification kit. Every immunoSEQ 96-well plate was sequenced on a separate single-read 150-cycle Illumina NextSeq 550 flow cell. Per the authors' processing: Because only junctional sequences without quality scores were contained in the immunoSEQ output, filtering matching that applied to full-length reads could not be performed. To assign V/J genes and CDR3, sequences were annotated using PyIR, a Python wrapper for IgBLAST v1.9, with IMGT germline references. Reads with weak V/J assignments (E-value above 1e-6), missing CDR3, stop codons, out-of-frame junctions, or ambiguous translated residues were removed. V3J clonotypes were defined as sequences sharing an identical inferred V gene, J gene, and CDR3 amino acid sequence. To compute the percentage overlap between repertoires, the number of shared unique clonotypes was divided by the size of the smaller repertoire. Repertoire richness was assessed with RTK rarefaction, the Chao1 estimator, and Recon v2.1 estimates of unobserved clonotypes. Generation probabilities for all TCRbeta clonotypes obtained by the gDNA method from a handful of donors were computed using OLGA. TCRdb's version of the immuneACCESS table is confined to in-frame rearrangements and falls short of the full clone set. An unresolved V gene accounts for under half of the shortfall where checked; the remainder is of unknown origin. V, J and clone size were drawn from that table, and D and trimming were deduced from the DNA. The sample includes about 110,000 clones, with approximately 70% observed a single time. The top ten clonotypes cover around 24% of the sample.

Donors were healthy HIV-negative adults with no recently reported acute infections or vaccinations. All donors were Caucasian adults living in Nashville, Tennessee, USA. CD8 memory samples consisted of magnetically selected CD45RO+ cells combined with CCR7-negative CD45RA+ effector memory (TemRA) cells. After blood collection by leukapheresis, PBMCs were isolated using Ficoll-Histopaque density gradient centrifugation and then cryopreserved in the vapor phase of liquid nitrogen. Analytical flow cytometry was used to check the purity and quantity of each magnetically sorted T cell population. Genomic DNA was isolated from each sorted fraction and quantified by UV absorbance on a Nanodrop 2000c. Turning to this clone: The clone's antigen remains unknown. Base qualities are not recorded, but no much larger clone differs from it by a single base.

The source of this sequence is a woman between 25 and 40 years old in good health. The V gene is TRBV19 and the J gene is TRBJ1-4; the D gene is not confidently resolved. Material for sequencing was memory CD8+ T cells sorted from blood. The cell subset or site tag for this specimen amounts to: CD45RO+ cells pooled with CCR7-negative TemRA cells. The CDR3 has the sequence CASSSTAEELFF. The DNA reads as follows: TGTGCCAGTAGTAGCACAGCCGAAGAACTGTTTTTT.